This entry describes one T cell receptor (beta chain). Its cognate antigen is unknown. The record originates from a study of CD8 T cells in Susac syndrome. Whole-study context: Clinical remission applied to under ten sequenced Susac syndrome patients, and more than five had active disease. Study observations and caveats: The number of individuals included in the study's TCR sequencing and HLA analysis was acknowledged as relatively small.

CDR3 length equals 14 residues. Trimming cost V 4 bases and J 2 bases, with 13 bases left between them. Germline-derived CDR1 and CDR2 are SGDLS and YYNGEE. Reverse transcription of about 0.45 to 1 ug RNA used random hexamers. MiXCR, applied by TCRdb to the immunoSEQ multiplex PCR reads, yields one record per CDR3 protein. The sample lists some 200,000 distinct CDR3 sequences, just under 95% occurring once. Diagnostic criteria for definite or probable disease, in their recently defined form, were met by the patients with Susac syndrome. J is TRBJ2-7 and V is TRBV9; a weak D match, TRBD2 (6 bases). Material for sequencing was CD8+ T cells from PBMCs. This receptor was taken from a human donor with Susac syndrome. The CDR3 spells CASSPREQAYEQYF. CDR3 nucleotide sequence: TGTGCCAGCAGCCCGCGGGAACAGGCCTACGAGCAGTACTTC. The full variable domain, its missing parts supplied by reference TRBV9 and TRBJ2-7, is DSGVTQTPKHLITATGQRVTLRCSPRSGDLSVYWYQQSLDQGLQFLIQYYNGEERAKGNILERFSAQQFPDLHSELNLSSLELGDSALYFCASSPREQAYEQYFGPGTRLTVT.